The next 16 T cell receptor beta chains were all read from a single sample in a study of blood T cell repertoires in COVID-19. This table comes from immunoSEQ multiplex PCR, and its TCRdb copy is limited to in-frame clones, with some not included. The sample consists of 300,000 to 500,000 clones, nearly 90% of them appearing once. Material: PBMCs or T cells enriched from blood (not recorded which). These receptors originate from a woman in her thirties or forties with acute COVID-19.

The rearrangement uses TRBV10-3 and TRBJ2-7; 7 bases are a match to TRBD1. J was trimmed by 6 bases and V by 8 bases; bases with no gene match: 10. The germline V gene has CDR1 ENHRY and CDR2 SYGVKD. This CDR3 is built from 13 residues. Here the CDR3 DNA reads TGTGCCATCCAAACTGACAGGGATTCCGAGCAGTACTTC. It specifies CAIQTDRDSEQYF.

The CDR3 loop is CASSEVRQEGAFF. The CDR3 DNA reads as TGCGCCAGCAGTGAAGTAAGGCAGGAGGGAGCTTTCTTT. The genes are TRBV10-2 and TRBJ1-1, with D hard to call. V lost 3 bases and J lost 10, with 15 bases in between. This CDR3 contains 13 residues. CDR1 is WSHSY, CDR2 SAAADI, per germline.

This chain connects TRBV2 to TRBJ2-2, with D possibly TRBD2 on 7 matching bases. CDR3 size: 15 residues. Looked up from germline, CDR1 is SNHLY and CDR2 is FYNNEI. V was pared by 7 bases and J by 6 bases, with 18 bases between. This CDR3 reads CASTKFGGPPGELFF. In nucleotides, the CDR3 is TGTGCCAGCACCAAATTCGGGGGGCCTCCCGGGGAGCTGTTTTTT.

The V and J genes are TRBV27 and TRBJ2-2; perhaps TRBD2 as D (6 bases). The CDR3 length is 12 residues. CDR1 and CDR2 (germline): MNHEY, SMNVEV (reference sequence). With 8 bases removed from V and 3 bases from J, the gap between germline ends came to 7 bases. The CDR3 DNA reads TGTGCCAGCGGGGGGTACACCGGGGAGCTGTTTTTT. Translated: CASGGYTGELFF.

This rearrangement joins TRBV3-1 (or the pseudogene TRBV3-2) to TRBJ1-2, with 8 bases aligning to TRBD1. This CDR3 region has 15 residues. CDR1 and CDR2 (germline): LGHDT, YNNKEL (reference sequence). Trimming at V came to 3 bases and at J to 6 bases, leaving 9 bases not matched to a gene. CDR3 amino acids: CASSHTGQDGNGYTF. CDR3 sequence (DNA): TGTGCCAGCAGCCACACGGGACAGGACGGCAATGGCTACACCTTC.

The chain has TRBV7-9 and TRBJ1-5; 8 bases align to TRBD1. The ends lost 0 bases at V and 7 bases at J; junction bases unmatched: 2. This CDR3 has 14 residues. CDR1 is SEHNR, CDR2 FQNEAQ, per germline (reference sequence). CDR3 residues: CASSLASGGQPQHF. The CDR3, as DNA: TGTGCCAGCAGCTTAGCGTCAGGGGGCCAGCCCCAGCATTTT.

This clone was detected once. The chain links TRBV5-5 to TRBJ2-7; 8 bases agree with TRBD2. The V and J ends lost 0 bases and 3 bases, in that order; junction bases with no gene match: 8. Germline V lookup: CDR1 SGHKS, CDR2 YYEKEE (reference sequence). The CDR3 extends over 16 amino acids. The CDR3 bases are TGTGCCAGCAGCTTGGGTGTAGCGGGGTTGAGCTACGAGCAGTACTTC. Its translation: CASSLGVAGLSYEQYF.

V is TRBV9 and J is TRBJ2-1, with 7 bases lining up with TRBD2. This CDR3 contains 15 residues. Looked up from germline, CDR1 is SGDLS and CDR2 is YYNGEE. The V and J ends lost 4 bases and 9 bases, in that order; junction bases with no gene match: 13. CDR3 region: CASSPRVGGGGEQFF. In DNA, the CDR3 is TGTGCCAGCAGCCCCCGGGTTGGCGGGGGAGGTGAGCAGTTCTTC.

A word on this clone: Compared with germline, one end of the junction differs, possibly owing to a read error. This chain uses TRBV6-2 or TRBV6-3 with TRBJ1-2; TRBD1 agrees at 7 bases. The germline V gene encodes CDR1 MNHEY and CDR2 SVGEGT. There are 14 residues in the CDR3. The CDR3 DNA is TGTGCCAGCAGTCTAGGGACAGCGCCAAGACCGACTTACTTC. As protein: CASSLGTAPRPTYF.

This chain joins TRBV19 and TRBJ1-2, with TRBD1 matching over 9 bases. Germline-derived CDR1 and CDR2 are LNHDA and SQIVND (reference sequence). With V trimmed by 5 bases and J by 3 bases, 10 bases remained unmatched. This CDR3 has 16 residues. As DNA, the CDR3 is TGTGCCAGTAGTCCCGGGACAGGGACTTCTTACTATGGCTACACCTTC. Translating it yields CASSPGTGTSYYGYTF.

The V and J genes are TRBV7-9 and TRBJ2-7, with D unclear. The CDR3 contains 15 residues. The V end lost 1 base, the J end lost 0 bases, and 10 bases lay between the germline ends. Germline V gene lookup returns CDR1 SEHNR and CDR2 FQNEAQ (reference sequence). CDR3 protein: CASSLGSSRSYEQYF. CDR3 DNA sequence: TGTGCCAGCAGCTTAGGGAGTAGCCGCTCCTACGAGCAGTACTTC.

V and J are TRBV19 and TRBJ1-6, with D maybe TRBD1 (6 bases). Germline V gene sequence: CDR1 LNHDA, CDR2 SQIVND (reference sequence). V was trimmed by 6 bases and J by 7 bases, leaving 16 bases between them. The CDR3 runs 15 residues. The CDR3 region has the DNA TGTGCCAGTAGGGGCAGGGGCGAGCGGAATTCACCCCTCCACTTT. It translates to CASRGRGERNSPLHF.

J is TRBJ1-2 and V is TRBV27; D not resolved. Trimming cost V 4 bases and J 0 bases, with 12 bases left between them. The CDR3 consists of 15 residues. The germline V gene encodes CDR1 MNHEY and CDR2 SMNVEV (reference sequence). The DNA for the CDR3 is TGTGCCAGCAGTTCAGTCCGTTCAGCTAACTATGGCTACACCTTC. Amino acid sequence: CASSSVRSANYGYTF.

The rearrangement uses TRBV5-6 and TRBJ1-2, with D possibly being TRBD1 (6 bases). CDR3 length: 15 amino acids. Trimming cost V 0 bases and J 2 bases, with 11 bases left between them. The germline V gene encodes CDR1 SGHDT and CDR2 YYEEEE. CDR3 sequence reads: CASSLAGGGNYGYTF. CDR3 nucleotide sequence: TGTGCCAGCAGCTTGGCTGGGGGCGGCAACTATGGCTACACCTTC.

V gene TRBV6-5 combines with J gene TRBJ1-6; 9 nucleotides align to TRBD1. V gave up 5 bases and J gave up 5 bases; unmatched junction bases: 4. The CDR3 is made up of 15 amino acids. CDR1 is MNHEY and CDR2 is SVGAGI in the germline V gene. CDR3 loop: CASSRDRANNSPLHF. The CDR3 coding sequence is TGTGCCAGCAGTAGGGACAGGGCAAATAATTCACCCCTCCACTTT.

The V call is TRBV4-1, the J call TRBJ1-5; D gene unclear. The germline gives CDR1 MGHRA, CDR2 YSYEKL. The V end lost 1 base, the J end lost 6 bases, and 7 bases lay between the germline ends. This CDR3 is built from 13 residues. CDR3 bases: TGCGCCAGCAGCCAAGGGTCGGGTCAGCCCCAGCATTTT. Amino acid sequence: CASSQGSGQPQHF.